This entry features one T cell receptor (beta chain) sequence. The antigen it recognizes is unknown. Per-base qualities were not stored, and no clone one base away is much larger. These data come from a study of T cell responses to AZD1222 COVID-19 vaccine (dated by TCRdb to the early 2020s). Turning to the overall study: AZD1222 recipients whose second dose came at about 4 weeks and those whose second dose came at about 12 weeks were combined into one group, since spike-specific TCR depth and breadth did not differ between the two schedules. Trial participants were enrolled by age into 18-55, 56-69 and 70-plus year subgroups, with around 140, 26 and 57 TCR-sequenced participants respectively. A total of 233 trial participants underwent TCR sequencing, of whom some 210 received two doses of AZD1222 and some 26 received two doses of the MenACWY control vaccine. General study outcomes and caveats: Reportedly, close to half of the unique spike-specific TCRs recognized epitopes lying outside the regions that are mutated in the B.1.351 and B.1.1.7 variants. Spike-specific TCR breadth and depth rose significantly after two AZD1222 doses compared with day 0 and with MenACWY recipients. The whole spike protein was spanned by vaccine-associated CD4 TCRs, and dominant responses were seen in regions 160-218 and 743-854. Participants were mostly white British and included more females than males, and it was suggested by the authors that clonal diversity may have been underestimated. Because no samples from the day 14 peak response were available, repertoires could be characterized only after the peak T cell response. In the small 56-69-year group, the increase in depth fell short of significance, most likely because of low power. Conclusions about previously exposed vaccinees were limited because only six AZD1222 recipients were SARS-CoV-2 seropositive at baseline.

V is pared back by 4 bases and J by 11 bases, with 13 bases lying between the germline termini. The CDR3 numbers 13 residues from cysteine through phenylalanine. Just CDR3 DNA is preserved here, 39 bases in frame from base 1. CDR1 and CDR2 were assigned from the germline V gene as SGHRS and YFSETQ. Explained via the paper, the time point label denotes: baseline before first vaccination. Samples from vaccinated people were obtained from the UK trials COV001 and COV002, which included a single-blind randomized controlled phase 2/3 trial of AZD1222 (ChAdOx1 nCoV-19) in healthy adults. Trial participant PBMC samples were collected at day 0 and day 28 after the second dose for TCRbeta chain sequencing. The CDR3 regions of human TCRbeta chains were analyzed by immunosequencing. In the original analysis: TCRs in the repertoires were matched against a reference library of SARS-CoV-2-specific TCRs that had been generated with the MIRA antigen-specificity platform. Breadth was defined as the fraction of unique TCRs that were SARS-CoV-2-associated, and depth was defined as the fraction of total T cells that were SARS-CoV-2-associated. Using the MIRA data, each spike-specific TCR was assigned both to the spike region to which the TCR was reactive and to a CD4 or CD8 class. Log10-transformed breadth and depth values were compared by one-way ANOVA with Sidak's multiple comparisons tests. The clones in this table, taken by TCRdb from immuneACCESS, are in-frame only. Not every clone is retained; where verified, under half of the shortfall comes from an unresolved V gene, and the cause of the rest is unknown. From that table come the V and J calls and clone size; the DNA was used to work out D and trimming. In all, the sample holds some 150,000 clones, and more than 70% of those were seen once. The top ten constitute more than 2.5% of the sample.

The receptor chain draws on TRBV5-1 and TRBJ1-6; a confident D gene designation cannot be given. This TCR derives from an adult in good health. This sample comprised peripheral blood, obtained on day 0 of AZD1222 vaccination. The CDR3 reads CASSPRGKAPLHF. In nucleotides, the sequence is TGCGCCAGCAGCCCCCGGGGAAAGGCACCCCTCCACTTT.